This record concerns one T cell receptor beta chain sequence. This clonotype has at least ten counts. Its antigen remains undetermined. Qualities for individual bases were not recorded, and no much larger clone is one base off. Library preparation used PCR. Sequencing used an Illumina HiSeq 2500. To normalize quantification of the TCRbeta repertoire, the TCR libraries were built with molecular barcoding that relied on unique molecular identifiers. TCRdb redid the processing of the public reads, applying fastp at Q25 and MiXCR, and retained in-frame beta chains. Each entry merges the rows of one CDR3 protein and shows their most common DNA and genes. This sample is represented by roughly 200,000 distinct CDR3 sequences; just over 14% of them were singletons. The top ten constitute around 13% of the sample. These data originate in a study of T-cell reconstitution after alpha-beta-depleted transplantation in children (TCRdb year 2016). Background for the entire study: Using TCR repertoire profiling, the study quantitatively followed how T-cell immune reconstitution unfolded in children after TCRalphabeta/CD19-depleted allogeneic hematopoietic cell transplantation.

The CDR3 spans 11 residues, from the cysteine through the phenylalanine. The read is trimmed to its CDR3 DNA, 33 bases read in frame from base 1. CDR1 and CDR2 (SGHRS, YFSETQ) derive from the germline V gene. V gives up 4 bases and J gives up 3 bases, and the segment between their germline ends measures 1 base. The specimen was PBMCs from the stem cell graft donor, collected from the stem cell graft. Recombination linked TRBV5-1 to TRBJ2-2; no D gene is confidently identified. The receptor comes from a human donor who donated a stem cell graft to a child with acute lymphoblastic leukemia. At the DNA level, the sequence is TGCGCCAGCAGCGACACCGGGGAGCTGTTTTTT. Its protein product is CASSDTGELFF.